This T cell receptor (beta chain) was recovered during a study of T-cell reconstitution after alpha-beta-depleted transplantation in children. Findings and limits, study-wide: Several hundred rapidly expanded clones from non-depleted graft cells reportedly supplied alpha-beta T cells about two months post-transplant.

Preparation of the TCRbeta library was carried out with unique molecular identifiers. TCRdb processed the PCR reads anew with MiXCR; each CDR3 protein has one entry. Of 600,000 or so distinct CDR3 sequences in the sample, under 30% are singletons; the top ten hold 11% to 15%. As for this clonotype: Its matching antigen is unknown.

Unmatched junction bases numbered 11, after V lost 0 bases and J lost 6 bases. Germline V gene sequence: CDR1 SGHTA, CDR2 FQGTGA. The CDR3 has 17 amino acids. This rearrangement joins TRBV7-3 to TRBJ2-3; 8 bases align to TRBD1. Sample: PBMCs, mostly from graft donor cells, taken 360 days after TCRalphabeta/CD19-depleted stem cell transplant. The TCR was taken from a boy younger than two who had a stem cell transplant for acute myeloid leukemia, so the T cells may come from the graft donor. CDR3 DNA: TGTGCCAGCAGCTTAACCGGGGGACAGGCCTCGGGGGATACGCAGTATTTT. This encodes CASSLTGGQASGDTQYF. The entire variable domain, with the rest obtained from reference TRBV7-3 and TRBJ2-3, is as follows: GAGVSQTPSNKVTEKGKYVELRCDPISGHTALYWYRQSLGQGPEFLIYFQGTGAADDSGLPNDRFFAVRPEGSVSTLKIQRTERGDSAVYLCASSLTGGQASGDTQYFGPGTRLTVL.